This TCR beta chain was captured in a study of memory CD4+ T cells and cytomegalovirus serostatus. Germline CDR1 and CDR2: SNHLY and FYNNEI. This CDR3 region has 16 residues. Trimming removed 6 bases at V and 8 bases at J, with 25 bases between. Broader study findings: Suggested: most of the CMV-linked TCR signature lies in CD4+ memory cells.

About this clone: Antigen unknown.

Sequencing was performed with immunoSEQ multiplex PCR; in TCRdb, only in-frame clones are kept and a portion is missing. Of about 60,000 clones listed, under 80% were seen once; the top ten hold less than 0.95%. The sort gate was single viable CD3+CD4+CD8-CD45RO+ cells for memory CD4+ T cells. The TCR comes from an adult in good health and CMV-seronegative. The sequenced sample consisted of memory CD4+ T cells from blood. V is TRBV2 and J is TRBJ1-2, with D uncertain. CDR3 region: CASRGSDIPGLWGYTF. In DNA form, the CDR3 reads TGTGCCAGCAGGGGGTCCGACATTCCGGGGTTATGGGGCTACACCTTC.